A selection of T cell receptor beta chains follows, all from one sample in a study of T cells after yellow fever vaccination. TCRdb recomputed calls from the 5' RACE reads with MiXCR, one row per CDR3 protein. The sample yields under 50,000 distinct CDR3 sequences, 5% to 8% seen once. The sequenced sample was PBMCs, either bulk or a sorted T-cell subset (CD4+, CD8+, memory, or dextramer-sorted; not recorded which), obtained 45 days after the yellow fever booster vaccination. Receptors were obtained from a man younger than 45 who received the YFV17D yellow fever vaccine. The CDR3 runs from the conserved cysteine through the conserved F or W. The D gene is left open where the match is weak. Part of the rows lack a size; the others show once, few, many or a class for expanded clones.

CDR3nt: TGTGCCAGCAGCGCCCGACAGTACGAGCAGTACTTC; CDR3aa: CASSARQYEQYF; j_gene: TRBJ2-7; abundance: few; d_gene: NA; v_gene: TRBV7-8
CDR3nt: TGCAGTTTAGGGGCCAGCACCTACGAGCAGTACTTC; CDR3aa: CSLGASTYEQYF; j_gene: TRBJ2-7; abundance: many; d_gene: NA; v_gene: TRBV20-1
CDR3nt: TGTGCCAGCAGAGCATGGGACAGCCCCACTGAAGCTTTCTTT; CDR3aa: CASRAWDSPTEAFF; j_gene: TRBJ1-1; abundance: many; d_gene: TRBD1; v_gene: TRBV12-3/TRBV12-4
CDR3nt: TGTGCCAGCAGCTTGACGACCGAGGTCCGGGTAGAGCAGTACTTC; CDR3aa: CASSLTTEVRVEQYF; j_gene: TRBJ2-7; abundance: many; d_gene: NA; v_gene: TRBV7-2
CDR3nt: TGCAGTGCTGGCCGGGACGGTGCCTACGAGCAGTACTTC; CDR3aa: CSAGRDGAYEQYF; j_gene: TRBJ2-7; abundance: many; d_gene: NA; v_gene: TRBV20-1
CDR3nt: TGTGCCAGCGGGAGGGCCGGAGATACGCAGTATTTT; CDR3aa: CASGRAGDTQYF; j_gene: TRBJ2-3; abundance: many; d_gene: TRBD2; v_gene: TRBV12-3/TRBV12-4
CDR3nt: TGTGCCAGCAGCTTAGGGGGTATCTCTAACAATGAGCAGTTCTTC; CDR3aa: CASSLGGISNNEQFF; j_gene: TRBJ2-1; abundance: NA; d_gene: NA; v_gene: TRBV5-4
CDR3nt: TGTGCCAGCACCAGGTCTATGAATGGCTACACCTTC; CDR3aa: CASTRSMNGYTF; j_gene: TRBJ1-2; abundance: many; d_gene: NA; v_gene: TRBV6-2/TRBV6-3
CDR3nt: TGTGCCAGCAGCCAACGGGACAGTAATAATTCACCCCTCCACTTT; CDR3aa: CASSQRDSNNSPLHF; j_gene: TRBJ1-6; abundance: many; d_gene: TRBD1; v_gene: TRBV14
CDR3nt: TGTGCCAGCAGCCAAGCTGGGGGGAAGAATGGCTACACCTTC; CDR3aa: CASSQAGGKNGYTF; j_gene: TRBJ1-2; abundance: many; d_gene: NA; v_gene: TRBV3-1
CDR3nt: TGTGCCAGCAGCCGATCACAGGGAAACTATGGCTACACCTTC; CDR3aa: CASSRSQGNYGYTF; j_gene: TRBJ1-2; abundance: many; d_gene: NA; v_gene: TRBV3-1
CDR3nt: TGTGCCAGCAGCGTAAATAGGCAATATCAGCCCCAGCATTTT; CDR3aa: CASSVNRQYQPQHF; j_gene: TRBJ1-5; abundance: NA; d_gene: NA; v_gene: TRBV7-8
CDR3nt: TGTGCCAGCAGCGACACAGGGGGCAATGGCTACACCTTC; CDR3aa: CASSDTGGNGYTF; j_gene: TRBJ1-2; abundance: many; d_gene: TRBD1; v_gene: TRBV5-6
CDR3nt: TGCAGTGCTAGACCTCGGCTTCCGGGACTAGCGGGAGGTCTGGAGACCCAGTACTTC; CDR3aa: CSARPRLPGLAGGLETQYF; j_gene: TRBJ2-5; abundance: medium-sized; d_gene: TRBD2; v_gene: TRBV20-1
CDR3nt: TGCAGTGCTAGAGATGCGAAGACCAATCAGCCCCAGCATTTT; CDR3aa: CSARDAKTNQPQHF; j_gene: TRBJ1-5; abundance: NA; d_gene: NA; v_gene: TRBV20-1
CDR3nt: TGCAGTCCTCGGGCAGGGGGCGCTTATGGCTACACCTTC; CDR3aa: CSPRAGGAYGYTF; j_gene: TRBJ1-2; abundance: many; d_gene: TRBD1; v_gene: TRBV20-1
CDR3nt: TGTGCCAGCAGCTTAGCATGGGGGCGAGGCAATCAGCCCCAGCATTTT; CDR3aa: CASSLAWGRGNQPQHF; j_gene: TRBJ1-5; abundance: NA; d_gene: NA; v_gene: TRBV7-9
CDR3nt: TGCAGTGCTAGAAGGGAGCCTGGGGGAATCAACTACGAGCAGTACTTC; CDR3aa: CSARREPGGINYEQYF; j_gene: TRBJ2-7; abundance: few; d_gene: NA; v_gene: TRBV20-1
CDR3nt: TGTGCCAGCAGCTTGAGTAGCGGGAGCTCGAACATTCAGTACTTC; CDR3aa: CASSLSSGSSNIQYF; j_gene: TRBJ2-4; abundance: many; d_gene: TRBD2; v_gene: TRBV5-5
CDR3nt: TGTGCCAGCAATCAGGGGGGGACGAGCGCTGAAGCTTTCTTT; CDR3aa: CASNQGGTSAEAFF; j_gene: TRBJ1-1; abundance: many; d_gene: TRBD1; v_gene: TRBV6-1
CDR3nt: TGTGCCAGCAGGGCACAGGGGGCCGGGATGTATTTT; CDR3aa: CASRAQGAGMYF; j_gene: TRBJ2-3; abundance: many; d_gene: TRBD1; v_gene: TRBV6-5
CDR3nt: TGTGCCAGCAGCTCGGCGGGTAATGAGCAGTTCTTC; CDR3aa: CASSSAGNEQFF; j_gene: TRBJ2-1; abundance: NA; d_gene: NA; v_gene: TRBV7-2
CDR3nt: TGTGCCAGCAGCTTTCATAGGAACACTGAAGCTTTCTTT; CDR3aa: CASSFHRNTEAFF; j_gene: TRBJ1-1; abundance: many; d_gene: NA; v_gene: TRBV11-2
CDR3nt: TGTGCCAGCAGCCACCAGAGGGTTACTAACTATGGCTACACCTTC; CDR3aa: CASSHQRVTNYGYTF; j_gene: TRBJ1-2; abundance: NA; d_gene: NA; v_gene: TRBV7-9
CDR3nt: TGTGCCAGCAGCTACAAACTGAGGGGGGGTAGGGCTAACTACGAGCAGTACTTC; CDR3aa: CASSYKLRGGRANYEQYF; j_gene: TRBJ2-7; abundance: many; d_gene: NA; v_gene: TRBV11-2
CDR3nt: TGCAGTGCTAGAGTATGGGCCGATACGGGATTGAACACTGAAGCTTTCTTT; CDR3aa: CSARVWADTGLNTEAFF; j_gene: TRBJ1-1; abundance: few; d_gene: NA; v_gene: TRBV20-1
CDR3nt: TGTGCCAGCAGCGTAGGGACTAGCGGTAGCACAGATACGCAGTATTTT; CDR3aa: CASSVGTSGSTDTQYF; j_gene: TRBJ2-3; abundance: NA; d_gene: TRBD2; v_gene: TRBV9
CDR3nt: TGTGCCACCAGCGGTAGGGACAGGCAATACTCTGGGGCCAACGTCCTGACTTTC; CDR3aa: CATSGRDRQYSGANVLTF; j_gene: TRBJ2-6; abundance: NA; d_gene: TRBD1; v_gene: TRBV24-1
CDR3nt: TGCGCCAGCAGCTCCACCGGGACTAGCGCCGAGACCCAGTACTTC; CDR3aa: CASSSTGTSAETQYF; j_gene: TRBJ2-5; abundance: many; d_gene: TRBD2; v_gene: TRBV5-1
CDR3nt: TGTGCCAGCTCAACGGGACTAGTCTCCTACGAGCAGTACTTC; CDR3aa: CASSTGLVSYEQYF; j_gene: TRBJ2-7; abundance: few; d_gene: TRBD2; v_gene: TRBV18
CDR3nt: TGTGCCAGCAGCTTCCAACTAGCGGGAGCGGCAGATACGCAGTATTTT; CDR3aa: CASSFQLAGAADTQYF; j_gene: TRBJ2-3; abundance: NA; d_gene: TRBD2; v_gene: TRBV7-2
CDR3nt: TGCGCCAGCAGCCAACCGACTAGCGGGAGTAGGCAGTATTTT; CDR3aa: CASSQPTSGSRQYF; j_gene: TRBJ2-3; abundance: many; d_gene: TRBD2; v_gene: TRBV4-3
CDR3nt: TGTGCCAGCAGCTTACAGCTGGCGAACGCAGGAAATGAGCAGTTCTTC; CDR3aa: CASSLQLANAGNEQFF; j_gene: TRBJ2-1; abundance: many; d_gene: NA; v_gene: TRBV7-2
CDR3nt: TGTGCCTGGGCCCCTTGGGGCACAGATACGCAGTATTTT; CDR3aa: CAWAPWGTDTQYF; j_gene: TRBJ2-3; abundance: few; d_gene: NA; v_gene: TRBV30
CDR3nt: TGTGCCACCAGTGACGAGACAGGGGTAACCGGGGAGCTGTTTTTT; CDR3aa: CATSDETGVTGELFF; j_gene: TRBJ2-2; abundance: NA; d_gene: TRBD1; v_gene: TRBV24-1
CDR3nt: TGTGCCAGCAGCTTAGGCTTGGGGTCCTATGGCTACACCTTC; CDR3aa: CASSLGLGSYGYTF; j_gene: TRBJ1-2; abundance: many; d_gene: NA; v_gene: TRBV7-2
CDR3nt: TGCAGTGCTTACCCGGGACAGGGGGACTCACCCCTCCACTTT; CDR3aa: CSAYPGQGDSPLHF; j_gene: TRBJ1-6; abundance: many; d_gene: TRBD1; v_gene: TRBV20-1
CDR3nt: TGTGCCACCAGCAGAGACCGGGGCAGGGAGGCCAATGAGCAGTTCTTC; CDR3aa: CATSRDRGREANEQFF; j_gene: TRBJ2-1; abundance: many; d_gene: NA; v_gene: TRBV15
CDR3nt: TGCAGCGTTGTGACCTCAGATTATTCACCCCTCCACTTT; CDR3aa: CSVVTSDYSPLHF; j_gene: TRBJ1-6; abundance: few; d_gene: NA; v_gene: TRBV29-1
CDR3nt: TGTGCCAGCACTGGGGCCATTACGATCGAGCAGTACTTC; CDR3aa: CASTGAITIEQYF; j_gene: TRBJ2-7; abundance: many; d_gene: NA; v_gene: TRBV28
CDR3nt: TGCAGCGTTTGGGGCAAGCTTTCCTACAATGAGCAGTTCTTC; CDR3aa: CSVWGKLSYNEQFF; j_gene: TRBJ2-1; abundance: NA; d_gene: NA; v_gene: TRBV29-1
CDR3nt: TGTGCCATCAAGCAGGGCATTGTGAACACTGAAGCTTTCTTT; CDR3aa: CAIKQGIVNTEAFF; j_gene: TRBJ1-1; abundance: NA; d_gene: NA; v_gene: TRBV10-3
CDR3nt: TGTGCCAGCAGTCTGGGACGGCTAGAACGACCAGGGTCCGAGCAGTACTTC; CDR3aa: CASSLGRLERPGSEQYF; j_gene: TRBJ2-7; abundance: few; d_gene: NA; v_gene: TRBV12-3/TRBV12-4
CDR3nt: TGTGCCAGCAGTTTGGCAGGGGCGAGGTCGGGGCAGTTCTTC; CDR3aa: CASSLAGARSGQFF; j_gene: TRBJ2-1; abundance: many; d_gene: NA; v_gene: TRBV6-2/TRBV6-3
CDR3nt: TGTGCCAGCAGAGAAAGGGATCGGGGACCCGGGGAGCTGTTTTTT; CDR3aa: CASRERDRGPGELFF; j_gene: TRBJ2-2; abundance: NA; d_gene: NA; v_gene: TRBV2
CDR3nt: TGCAGTGCTATCAAGTCGGGACAGGGGAACAATGAGCAGTTCTTC; CDR3aa: CSAIKSGQGNNEQFF; j_gene: TRBJ2-1; abundance: many; d_gene: TRBD1; v_gene: TRBV20-1
CDR3nt: TGTGCCAGCTCACCACTCACCACCGGGGAGCTGTTTTTT; CDR3aa: CASSPLTTGELFF; j_gene: TRBJ2-2; abundance: NA; d_gene: NA; v_gene: TRBV18
CDR3nt: TGTGCCAGCAGGAGCGGCCCCTACGAGCAGTACTTC; CDR3aa: CASRSGPYEQYF; j_gene: TRBJ2-7; abundance: many; d_gene: NA; v_gene: TRBV28
CDR3nt: TGCGCCAGCAGCTCGCAGGGGTCAGGGGAGACCCAGTACTTC; CDR3aa: CASSSQGSGETQYF; j_gene: TRBJ2-5; abundance: few; d_gene: NA; v_gene: TRBV5-1
CDR3nt: TGTGCCAGCAGTTACTCGAGCTATACGCAGTATTTT; CDR3aa: CASSYSSYTQYF; j_gene: TRBJ2-3; abundance: many; d_gene: NA; v_gene: TRBV6-6
CDR3nt: TGCGCCAGCAGCTTGGACCGCGGGGGAACTGAAGCTTTCTTT; CDR3aa: CASSLDRGGTEAFF; j_gene: TRBJ1-1; abundance: many; d_gene: NA; v_gene: TRBV5-1
CDR3nt: TGCAGTGCTAATTCCGGGACAGGGTACGAGCAGTACTTC; CDR3aa: CSANSGTGYEQYF; j_gene: TRBJ2-7; abundance: few; d_gene: TRBD1; v_gene: TRBV20-1